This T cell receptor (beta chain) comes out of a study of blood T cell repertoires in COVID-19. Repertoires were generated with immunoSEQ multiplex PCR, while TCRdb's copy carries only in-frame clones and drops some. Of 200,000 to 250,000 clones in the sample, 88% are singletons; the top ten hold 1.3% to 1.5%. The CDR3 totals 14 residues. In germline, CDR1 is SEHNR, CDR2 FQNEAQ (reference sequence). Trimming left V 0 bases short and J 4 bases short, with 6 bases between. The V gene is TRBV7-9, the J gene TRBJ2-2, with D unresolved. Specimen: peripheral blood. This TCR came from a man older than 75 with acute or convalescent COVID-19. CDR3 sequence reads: CASSLAMRTGELFF. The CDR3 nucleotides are TGTGCCAGCAGCTTAGCGATGCGCACCGGGGAGCTGTTTTTT.